This record covers a single TCR beta chain. Its antigen is still unknown. Both 60 Vbeta primers and 13 Jbeta primers went into the PCR. TCRdb's copy holds only in-frame clones and misses some; the assay was immunoSEQ multiplex PCR. The repertoire consists of 200,000 to 250,000 clones, with more than 65% occurring once and the leading ten covering roughly 1.6%. The data derive from a study of cytomegalovirus exposure and HLA in healthy donors. Study context: Around 200 million T cells yielded 117 million unique TCR beta sequences, as an earlier analysis found. General observations from the study: When a later analysis was performed, an Asian-associated ancestry cluster reportedly had fewer N-insertions than the roughly 730-donor mean. Previously analyzed data showed that most TCR beta V segments were productive at a frequency of about 87% or about 30%.

Germline V gene sequence: CDR1 SGHAT, CDR2 FQNNGV. The CDR3 sequence is 17 residues long. J was trimmed by 2 bases and V by 8 bases; bases with no gene match: 14. The chain is built from TRBV11-2 and TRBJ1-3; 8 nucleotides agree with TRBD1. Sequencing was carried out using PBMCs. This sequence was found in a man in his fifties or sixties in good health and CMV-seronegative. The CDR3 region has the DNA TGTGCCAGCTCCCCCTACGACAGGGGATTTACTGGAAACACCATATATTTT. Translating gives CASSPYDRGFTGNTIYF.